This T cell receptor beta chain is drawn from a study of cytotoxic CD8 clonotypes in ibrutinib-treated CLL. As for the study in general: Productive templates per sample averaged approximately 240,000; productive rearrangements, 85,000 to 95,000. Study conclusions and caveats: Higher clonality was seen at ibrutinib response and a return toward baseline at progression.

A note on this clone: What it recognizes is unknown.

The ends lost 3 bases at V and 3 bases at J; junction bases unmatched: 11. The CDR3 length is 16 residues. The germline CDR1 and CDR2 sequences are GTSNPN and SVGIG (reference sequence). This table comes from immunoSEQ multiplex PCR, and its TCRdb copy is limited to in-frame clones, with some not included. Seen here are around 310,000 clones, around four fifths observed once, and the top ten hold about 6.3%. The sequence came from a human donor with chronic lymphocytic leukemia. Sequenced material: PBMCs, taken before ibrutinib treatment. The chain links TRBV30 to TRBJ1-3, with 7 bases aligning to TRBD1. CDR3 sequence: CAWSGKRTGGGNTIYF. The CDR3 DNA reads TGTGCCTGGAGCGGAAAGCGGACAGGCGGTGGAAACACCATATATTTT.